This T cell receptor (beta chain) is drawn from a study of a mutant IDH1 vaccine in newly diagnosed glioma. In the study overall: Patients' prior therapy spanned radiotherapy, temozolomide, or both; most underwent both. Whole-study results and caveats: Top peripheral T cell clonotype shifts appeared unrelated to pseudoprogression.

Only a few counts were recorded for this clone. Its target is unknown. The repertoire was sequenced with immunoSEQ multiplex PCR; TCRdb's copy has only in-frame clones and lacks some. Of some 70,000 clones listed, 79% are singletons. Trimming removed 9 bases at V and 1 base at J, with 16 bases between. The CDR3 extends over 14 amino acids. The germline V gene has CDR1 MNHNY and CDR2 SVGAGI (reference sequence). The time point was: baseline, week 1 (first vaccination visit). Documented treatment: pre-vaccination baseline after standard-of-care therapy. Donors' newly diagnosed IDH1-mutant WHO grade 3 or 4 astrocytomas lacked nuclear ATRX.

This sequence joins TRBV6-6 and TRBJ2-7; D might be TRBD2 (5 bases). This TCR was sampled from a man aged 50 to 59 with glioma. Specimen: PBMCs, collected from a glioma patient treated with radiotherapy, temozolomide or both. The chain's CDR3 is CASHEGVGSYEQYF. In nucleotides, the CDR3 is TGTGCCAGTCATGAGGGCGTTGGGTCCTACGAGCAGTACTTC.